This TCR beta chain is drawn from a study of T cells in Graves' hyperthyroidism and ophthalmopathy. Patients were excluded for uncontrolled infection, other autoimmune disease, pregnancy or lactation. Clinicians diagnosed patients from clinical symptoms, serum thyroxine and TRAb, thyroid ultrasound and orbital computed tomography. RNA transcripts provided the source from which TCR beta CDR3 regions were amplified. A first-round RT-PCR of the TCR CDR3 used the HTBI primer set. TCRdb processed the multiplex PCR reads anew with MiXCR; each CDR3 protein has one entry. The sample yields around 600,000 distinct CDR3 sequences, around 15% seen once. On this clonotype: One base away lies a much larger clone, so this may be a sequencing read error.

This receptor was taken from a woman aged 50 to 60 with Graves' ophthalmopathy. Sequenced sample: blood.

As DNA, the CDR3 is TGTGCCAGCAGGCAGGGCGGTTCCTACGAGCAGTACTTC. Amino acids: CASRQGGSYEQYF. The chain employs TRBV28 and TRBJ2-7, with a possible D match to TRBD1 (5 bases). CDR3 length: 13 residues. The V gene lost 6 bases and the J gene lost 1 base, with 10 bases spanning the gap. CDR1 is MDHEN and CDR2 is SYDVKM in the germline V gene.